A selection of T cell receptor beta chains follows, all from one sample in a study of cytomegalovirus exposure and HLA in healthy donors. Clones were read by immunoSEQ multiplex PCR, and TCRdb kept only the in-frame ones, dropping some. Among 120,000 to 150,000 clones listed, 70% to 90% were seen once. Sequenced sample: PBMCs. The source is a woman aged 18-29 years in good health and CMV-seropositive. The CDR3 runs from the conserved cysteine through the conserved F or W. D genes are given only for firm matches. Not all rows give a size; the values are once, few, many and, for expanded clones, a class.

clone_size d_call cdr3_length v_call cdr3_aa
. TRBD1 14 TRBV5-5 CASSLSGQGYEQYF
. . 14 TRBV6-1 CASTSDTSTDTQYF
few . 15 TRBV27 CASSLSTGTNSPLHF
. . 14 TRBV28 CASTSGFSTDTQYF
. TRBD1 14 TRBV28 CASRRSDRGDEQYF
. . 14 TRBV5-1 CASSLGQNNQPQHF
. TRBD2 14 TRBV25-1 CASSGLANYNEQFF
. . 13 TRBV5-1 CASSLGVSTEAFF
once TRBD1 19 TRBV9 CASSSRDRPLSTSYNEQFF
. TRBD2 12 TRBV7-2 CASSPGLAGQYF
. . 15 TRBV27 CASSLLGRVNYGYTF
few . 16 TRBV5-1 CASADAVGTAGNTIYF
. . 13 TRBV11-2 CASSLSVSQPQHF
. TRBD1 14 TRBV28 CASSLPGQGGGYTF
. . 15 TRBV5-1 CASSQPTAETGELFF
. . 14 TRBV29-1 CSVVKDFSYNEQFF
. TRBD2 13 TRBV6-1 CASSVREDYEQYF
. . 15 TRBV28 CASSTTGGGPSGYTF
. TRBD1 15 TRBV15 CATSRDRRTGETQYF
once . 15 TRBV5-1 CASSLDPSSTDTQYF
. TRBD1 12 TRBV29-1 CSARQGAGKLFF
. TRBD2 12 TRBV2 CASSGGGHEQYF
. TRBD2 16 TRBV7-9 CASSLAGGRIYNEQFF
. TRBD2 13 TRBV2 CASSLAGTDTQYF
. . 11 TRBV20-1 CSDTNPYEQYF